These 31 T cell receptor beta chains share one sample of origin, sequenced in a study of identical twins. From the 5' RACE reads, TCRdb called clonotypes with MiXCR, one entry per CDR3 protein. The sample contains 600,000 to 850,000 distinct CDR3 sequences, 15% to 20% of which appear only once. These same records also appear under a second study, on T cells expressing NK-cell markers.

Sequencing was done on a sample of PBMCs. These receptors were collected from a woman between 18 and 29 years old in good health.

This clonotype was observed a few times. The chain uses TRBV12-3 or TRBV12-4 and TRBJ2-7, with TRBD1 matching over 8 bases. J lost 5 bases, V lost 4 bases, and 7 bases had no gene match. CDR3 length: 14 amino acids. The CDR3 loop is CASSSAGQAHEQYF. CDR3 nucleotide sequence: TGTGCCAGCAGTTCCGCGGGACAGGCTCACGAGCAGTACTTC.

The table lists this clonotype with a few counts. This chain joins TRBV5-1 and TRBJ2-3; a weak D match, TRBD2 (6 bases). Trimming removed 5 bases from V and 6 bases from J, with 19 bases in between. Germline V lookup: CDR1 SGHRS, CDR2 YFSETQ. CDR3 size: 15 residues. CDR3 nucleotides: TGCGCCAGCAGTATGACACGGGACTTCGGGGATACGCAGTATTTT. This sequence encodes CASSMTRDFGDTQYF.

This clonotype was seen a handful of times. The chain is built from TRBV7-8 and TRBJ2-7; D not resolved. Looked up from germline, CDR1 is SGHVS and CDR2 is FQNEAQ. V lost 2 bases, J lost 6 bases, and 14 bases lay in between. The CDR3 has 14 residues. The CDR3 region is CASSLSLKSGEQYF. In DNA, the CDR3 is TGTGCCAGCAGCTTAAGTCTAAAGAGTGGCGAGCAGTACTTC.

This chain links TRBV20-1 with TRBJ2-2, with D possibly being TRBD1 (5 bases). The CDR3 totals 14 residues. Between the trimmed V and J ends, which lost 4 bases and 2 bases, there was a span of 11 bases. Germline loops: CDR1 DFQATT, CDR2 SNEGSKA (reference sequence). The CDR3 loop is CSATGNLNTGELFF. The CDR3 DNA reads as TGCAGTGCTACAGGGAATCTCAACACCGGGGAGCTGTTTTTT.

The chain is built from TRBV12-3 or TRBV12-4 and TRBJ2-1; the D call may be TRBD1 or TRBD2 (7 bases each). The CDR3 is made up of 16 amino acids. V was shortened by 7 bases and J by 4 bases, with 20 bases between the two germline ends. CDR3 loop: CASTVGGTVPYNEQFF. The CDR3 coding sequence is TGTGCCAGCACCGTGGGGGGGACAGTACCTTACAATGAGCAGTTCTTC.

The V and J genes are TRBV10-3 and TRBJ2-3, with 11 bases aligning to TRBD2. The junction had 8 bases not matched to a gene; V was cut back by 2 bases and J by 4 bases. The CDR3 has 17 amino acids. Germline V gene lookup returns CDR1 ENHRY and CDR2 SYGVKD. The CDR3 coding sequence is TGTGCCATCAGTGAGCCGGTAGCGGGGGGGCCGGCAGATACGCAGTATTTT. Its protein product is CAISEPVAGGPADTQYF.

This clonotype has ten or more counts. V is TRBV3-1 and J is TRBJ2-1; 8 nucleotides align to TRBD2. Germline values: CDR1 LGHDT, CDR2 YNNKEL (reference sequence). V shed 3 bases and J 6 bases; nucleotides not matched to a gene: 1. The CDR3 spans 13 residues. CDR3 DNA sequence: TGTGCCAGCAGCCAGGCGGGAGGCAATGAGCAGTTCTTC. Residues: CASSQAGGNEQFF.

V gene TRBV5-1 combines with J gene TRBJ1-2; 9 nucleotides agree with TRBD1. Germline V gene sequence: CDR1 SGHRS, CDR2 YFSETQ. The J segment lost 9 bases and the V segment lost 0 bases, leaving 9 bases of the junction unmatched. There are 15 residues in the CDR3. CDR3 coding DNA: TGCGCCAGCAGCTTGGCCGGGGGGGACAGGGAACGCTACACCTTC. Translation gives CASSLAGGDRERYTF.

This clonotype was seen a handful of times. V and J are TRBV29-1 and TRBJ2-3; TRBD2 agrees at 10 bases. There are 14 residues in the CDR3. V trimming: 4 bases; J trimming: 4 bases; junction bases outside the gene matches: 5. Germline assignment: CDR1 SQVTM and CDR2 ANQGSEA. For the CDR3, the DNA is TGCAGCGTTGTCCTAGCGGGAGTAGCAGATACGCAGTATTTT. Translating gives CSVVLAGVADTQYF.

This clonotype was found a few times. The chain joins TRBV5-5 to TRBJ2-5; 9 bases map to TRBD1. With 3 bases clipped from V and 5 bases from J, the junction kept 5 bases outside the gene matches. The CDR3 totals 14 residues. CDR1 is SGHKS, CDR2 YYEKEE, per germline (reference sequence). This chain's CDR3 is CASSSRTGEETQYF. DNA for the CDR3: TGTGCCAGCAGCTCGAGGACAGGGGAGGAGACCCAGTACTTC.

This sequence joins TRBV7-6 and TRBJ2-2; TRBD2 is a possible D gene (5 bases). The germline gives CDR1 SGHVS, CDR2 FNYEAQ. The CDR3 is 15 residues long. V dropped 1 base and J dropped 1 base, with 7 bases sitting between them. The CDR3 DNA follows: TGTGCCAGCAGCTTAGAGCGGAAGAACACCGGGGAGCTGTTTTTT. It specifies CASSLERKNTGELFF. The full variable domain, rest sourced from reference TRBV7-6 and TRBJ2-2, is GAGVSQSPRYKVTKRGQDVALRCDPISGHVSLYWYRQALGQGPEFLTYFNYEAQQDKSGLPNDRFSAERPEGSISTLTIQRTEQRDSAMYRCASSLERKNTGELFFGEGSRLTVL.

The V call is TRBV6-5, the J call TRBJ2-1; D uncertain. Looked up from germline, CDR1 is MNHEY and CDR2 is SVGAGI. V dropped 0 bases and J dropped 6 bases, with 24 bases sitting between them. The CDR3 is 19 residues long. DNA for the CDR3: TGTGCCAGCAGTTACTCCCTCCTAATAGGGCCCCAAAATCGCAATGAGCAGTTCTTC. It is translated as CASSYSLLIGPQNRNEQFF.

The CDR3 protein is CASSPRNNNEQFF. As DNA, the CDR3 is TGTGCCAGCAGCCCCCGGAACAACAATGAGCAGTTCTTC. The chain recombines TRBV13 with TRBJ2-1; D not certain. V lost 5 bases to trimming and J lost 5 bases, with 10 bases between them. Germline V CDR1 and CDR2: PRHDT, FYEKMQ (reference sequence). The length of the CDR3 is 13 residues.

This clonotype showed up just a few times. The V and J genes are TRBV27 and TRBJ1-1; perhaps TRBD1 as D (5 bases). Deletions cut 5 bases from V and 0 bases from J, with 13 bases between. The CDR3 sequence is 15 residues long. The germline gives CDR1 MNHEY, CDR2 SMNVEV (reference sequence). The CDR3 nucleotides are TGTGCCAGCAGTCTACCGGGACGGTTGAACACTGAAGCTTTCTTT. It translates to CASSLPGRLNTEAFF.

The J gene is TRBJ2-7, the V gene TRBV5-1; perhaps TRBD1 as D (5 bases). V was trimmed by 2 bases and J by 0 bases, leaving 9 bases between them. The CDR3 totals 14 residues. Germline loops: CDR1 SGHRS, CDR2 YFSETQ. The CDR3 sequence is CASSFMDNSYEQYF. The DNA of the CDR3 is TGCGCCAGCAGCTTTATGGACAACTCCTACGAGCAGTACTTC.

This chain joins TRBV7-9 and TRBJ2-3, with 7 bases identical to TRBD1. The CDR3 loop spans 15 amino acids. CDR1 is SEHNR and CDR2 is FQNEAQ in the germline V gene (reference sequence). J lost 1 base, V lost 4 bases, and 5 bases had no gene match. DNA for the CDR3: TGTGCCAGCAGCTCAACAGGGGAAGGCACAGATACGCAGTATTTT. Residues: CASSSTGEGTDTQYF.

Ten or more counts support this clonotype. One end of the junction is discordant with germline, which a read error may explain. The chain combines TRBV4-3 with TRBJ2-2; D not certain. Per germline, CDR1 LGHNA and CDR2 YSLEER. The CDR3 has 13 amino acids. Here the CDR3 DNA reads TGTGCCAGCAGCCAAGTGGGCACCGGGGAGCTGTTTTTT. Its protein product is CASSQVGTGELFF.

This clonotype was seen only a few times. The chain couples TRBV12-3 or TRBV12-4 to TRBJ2-7; 8 positions match TRBD2. This CDR3 has 15 amino acids. V shed 5 bases and J 3 bases; nucleotides not matched to a gene: 9. The DNA for the CDR3 is TGTGCCAGCAGTCCCATGCGGGGGGCTCTCTACGAGCAGTACTTC. Translating it yields CASSPMRGALYEQYF.

Here the CDR3 reads CASSSGSARVGTIYF. In DNA form, the CDR3 reads TGTGCCAGCAGCTCAGGGTCGGCGAGGGTTGGCACCATATATTTT. The rearrangement joins TRBV7-6 to TRBJ1-3; D may be TRBD1 (5 bases). Germline V gene sequence: CDR1 SGHVS, CDR2 FNYEAQ. Trimming took 4 bases from V and 9 from J, leaving 19 bases between them. This CDR3 comprises 15 residues.

The table lists this clonotype with a few counts. This chain links TRBV11-2 with TRBJ2-1; 8 bases fit TRBD2. This CDR3 spans 17 amino acids. Germline-derived CDR1 and CDR2 are SGHAT and FQNNGV. V lost 1 base to trimming and J lost 1 base; unmatched junction nucleotides: 6. In nucleotides, the CDR3 is TGTGCCAGCAGCTTAGTCGGTAGCGGGGTATCCTACAATGAGCAGTTCTTC. Protein: CASSLVGSGVSYNEQFF.

CDR3 nucleotides: TGTGCTAGTGGTTTCCTACAGGGGGCGAGGCAGTACTTC. This codes for CASGFLQGARQYF. The J gene is TRBJ2-7, the V gene TRBV12-5, with 9 bases that match TRBD1. CDR3 size: 13 residues. The junction had 6 bases not matched to a gene; V was cut back by 3 bases and J by 9 bases. Germline assignment: CDR1 LGHNT and CDR2 FRNRAP. Full variable domain (outside the CDR3, taken from reference TRBV12-5 and TRBJ2-7): DARVTQTPRHKVTEMGQEVTMRCQPILGHNTVFWYRQTMMQGLELLAYFRNRAPLDDSGMPKDRFSAEMPDATLATLKIQPSEPRDSAVYFCASGFLQGARQYFGPGTRLTVT.

This clonotype has a count of ten or more. This chain uses TRBV12-3 or TRBV12-4 with TRBJ1-1, with 7 bases aligning to TRBD1. The CDR3 sequence is 12 residues long. Losses at the gene ends were 5 bases for V and 11 bases for J; bases not matched to a gene: 8. CDR3 protein: CASSPTGAGAFF. CDR3 sequence (DNA): TGTGCCAGCAGTCCCACAGGGGCCGGTGCTTTCTTT.

The CDR3 sequence: CASSYRRYNEQFF. The CDR3 DNA reads TGTGCCAGCAGTTACCGCAGATACAATGAGCAGTTCTTC. The genes are TRBV6-5 and TRBJ2-1; no definite D call. The V end was cut by 2 bases, the J end by 4 bases, with 6 bases between. The CDR3 loop spans 13 amino acids. Germline V gene sequence: CDR1 MNHEY, CDR2 SVGAGI.

A few counts support this clonotype. The genes are TRBV12-3 or TRBV12-4 and TRBJ2-1; D may be TRBD1 (5 bases). This CDR3 is 13 amino acids long. V lost 5 bases and J lost 4, with 9 bases in between. Here the CDR3 reads CASSQDTYNEQFF. CDR3 bases: TGTGCCAGCAGTCAGGACACTTACAATGAGCAGTTCTTC.

This clonotype was seen a few times. The chain combines TRBV29-1 with TRBJ2-5; no definite D call. V lost 6 bases and J lost 2, with 19 bases in between. Germline assignment: CDR1 SQVTM and CDR2 ANQGSEA. The length of the CDR3 is 15 residues. CDR3 DNA sequence: TGCAGCGTAACCCCCTTCTGGAAGGGACAAGAGACCCAGTACTTC. This translates into CSVTPFWKGQETQYF.

This sequence joins TRBV9 and TRBJ2-7; no definite D call. The length of the CDR3 is 14 residues. Germline CDR1 reads SGDLS; CDR2 reads YYNGEE. V gave up 3 bases and J gave up 5 bases, with 15 bases separating them. The CDR3 sequence: CASSGTWVSDEQYF. The DNA for the CDR3 is TGTGCCAGCAGCGGAACTTGGGTAAGCGACGAGCAGTACTTC.

This clonotype occurred a few times. This chain links TRBV12-3 or TRBV12-4 with TRBJ1-1; TRBD1 matches 8 bases. Trimming at V came to 7 bases and at J to 4 bases, leaving 14 bases not matched to a gene. The CDR3 spans 16 residues. This CDR3 is CASTPSPGTGSTEAFF. CDR3 nucleotides: TGTGCCAGCACGCCAAGCCCCGGGACAGGTAGCACTGAAGCTTTCTTT.

This clonotype has only a few counts. The chain combines TRBV12-3 or TRBV12-4 with TRBJ1-1; possible D gene TRBD1, 6 bases. Trimming left V 7 bases short and J 9 bases short, with 12 bases between. CDR3 length: 11 amino acids. CDR3 coding DNA: TGTGCCAGCATCTACAGGGTTAAAGCTTTCTTT. Translation gives CASIYRVKAFF.

This clonotype came up many times. The genes are TRBV6-5 and TRBJ2-7; no clear D gene. Deletions cut 3 bases from V and 0 bases from J, with 9 bases between. The CDR3 has 14 amino acids. Germline loops: CDR1 MNHEY, CDR2 SVGAGI. For the CDR3, the DNA is TGTGCCAGCAGTTATGACGGTCACTCCTACGAGCAGTACTTC. Translated, it gives CASSYDGHSYEQYF.

The chain carries TRBV19 and TRBJ2-5; 11 bases match TRBD2. Trimming at V came to 10 bases and at J to 2 bases, leaving 6 bases not matched to a gene. Germline V gene lookup returns CDR1 LNHDA and CDR2 SQIVND (reference sequence). This CDR3 has 14 residues. The CDR3 loop reads CATSTSGIQETQYF. In DNA, the CDR3 is TGTGCCACCTCGACTAGCGGGATTCAAGAGACCCAGTACTTC.

This chain links TRBV5-1 with TRBJ2-7; 9 bases line up with TRBD1. Trimming cost V 4 bases and J 3 bases; bases outside gene matches: 8. Germline V gene data show CDR1 as SGHRS and CDR2 as YFSETQ. The length of the CDR3 is 15 residues. This chain's CDR3 is CASSARTGADYEQYF. CDR3 bases: TGCGCCAGCAGCGCGAGGACAGGGGCGGACTACGAGCAGTACTTC.